These T cell receptor beta chains were read from a single sample in a study of blood T cell repertoires in COVID-19. Repertoires were generated with immunoSEQ multiplex PCR, while TCRdb's copy carries only in-frame clones and drops some. The sample records about 180,000 clones, around 85% being singletons. The specimen sequenced was peripheral blood. The source of these receptors is a man aged 65 to 79 with active or convalescent COVID-19. Both conserved end residues are part of each CDR3. Each record gives: V gene, D gene, J gene, clone size, CDR3 DNA, CDR3 protein. D genes are given only for firm matches. A row's size may be missing; if present it is once, few, many or a size class.

TRBV4-3	TRBD1	TRBJ1-4	.	TGCGCCAGCAGCCTTGGACAGGGCGATGAAAAACTGTTTTTT	CASSLGQGDEKLFF
TRBV9	.	TRBJ1-1	.	TGTGCCAGCAGCGTAGCGCCAGGATTCATGAACACTGAAGCTTTCTTT	CASSVAPGFMNTEAFF
TRBV9	TRBD2	TRBJ2-2	.	TGTGCCAGCAGCGTAGCGGCTAGCGGCAACACCGGGGAGCTGTTTTTT	CASSVAASGNTGELFF
TRBV5-1	TRBD1	TRBJ1-1	.	TGCGCCAGCAGCTCTACGGGACAGACGAACACTGAAGCTTTCTTT	CASSSTGQTNTEAFF
TRBV29-1	.	TRBJ2-7	.	TGCAGCGTTGAATCTACCGGGATACCCTACGAGCAGTACTTC	CSVESTGIPYEQYF
TRBV7-6	TRBD1	TRBJ1-5	.	TGTGCCAGCAGCTTTATGGGACAGGGTGGTCAGCCCCAGCATTTT	CASSFMGQGGQPQHF
TRBV19	TRBD1	TRBJ2-1	.	TGTGCCAGTAGGGAACAGGGGGGTTTTCGTAATGAGCAGTTCTTC	CASREQGGFRNEQFF
TRBV5-8	.	TRBJ2-6	.	TGTGCCAGCAGCCTAAACAGGGCTGGGGCCAACGTCCTGACTTTC	CASSLNRAGANVLTF
TRBV28	.	TRBJ2-7	.	TGTGCCAGCAGTTTTACAATCACAGGCCTCTACGAGCAGTACTTC	CASSFTITGLYEQYF
TRBV30	TRBD1	TRBJ1-5	.	TGTGCCTGGAGTGTACAGGGGGCTGGACAGCCCCAGCATTTT	CAWSVQGAGQPQHF
TRBV6-6	TRBD1	TRBJ1-2	.	TGTGCCAGCAGTTACACCTGGGACAGGGTAGGGGGCTACACCTTC	CASSYTWDRVGGYTF
TRBV5-6	TRBD1	TRBJ1-6	.	TGTGCCAGCAGCTACGGGACAGAGCTCAGCTCCTATAATTCACCCCTCCACTTT	CASSYGTELSSYNSPLHF
TRBV6-5	.	TRBJ1-2	.	TGTGCCAGCACCAGGGACAAGAACTATGGCTACACCTTC	CASTRDKNYGYTF
TRBV7-2	.	TRBJ1-4	.	TGTGCCAGCAGAACAGTAACTAATGAAAAACTGTTTTTT	CASRTVTNEKLFF
TRBV2	TRBD1	TRBJ2-1	.	TGTGCCAGCAGCGTACGTGTGGACAGGGTAGTTGACAATGAGCAGTTCTTC	CASSVRVDRVVDNEQFF
TRBV27	TRBD1	TRBJ2-7	.	TGTGCCAGCAGTTTCCTGACAGGGTACGAGCAGTACTTC	CASSFLTGYEQYF
TRBV28	.	TRBJ2-7	.	TGTGCCAGCAGCACAGAGTACGAGCAGTACTTC	CASSTEYEQYF
TRBV5-1	.	TRBJ1-2	.	TGCGCCAGCAGTTGGCAGTCTAACTATGGCTACACCTTC	CASSWQSNYGYTF
TRBV6-5	.	TRBJ1-2	.	TGTGCCAGCAGTCTGCAGGGGAATGCTGGCTACACCTTC	CASSLQGNAGYTF
TRBV7-2	.	TRBJ2-4	.	TGTGCCAGCAGCCCGACCTTAGCGGTAAACATTCAGTACTTC	CASSPTLAVNIQYF
TRBV5-1	.	TRBJ2-2	.	TGCGCCAGCAGAGAACAGGGAACCGGGGAGCTGTTTTTT	CASREQGTGELFF
TRBV29-1	.	TRBJ2-6	.	TGCAGCGTTAGATACAGGGGACTAGGTGGGGCCAACGTCCTGACTTTC	CSVRYRGLGGANVLTF
TRBV7-2	TRBD1	TRBJ2-7	.	TGTGCCAGCAGCTTAGACGGACAGGCTTACGAGCAGTACTTC	CASSLDGQAYEQYF
TRBV7-3	.	TRBJ2-5	.	TGTGCCAGCAGCCTCCTGGGGAGGGGGGAGACCCAGTACTTC	CASSLLGRGETQYF
TRBV3-1/TRBV3-2	.	TRBJ1-3	once	TGTGCCAGCAGCCCCTTGGGGGCGAGCTCTGGAAACACCATATATTTT	CASSPLGASSGNTIYF
TRBV12-3/TRBV12-4	.	TRBJ2-1	once	TGTGCCAGCATCCAGGACTCCAATGAGCAGTTCTTC	CASIQDSNEQFF
TRBV3-1/TRBV3-2	.	TRBJ2-7	.	TGTGCCGGCAGCCCGACCGGGAGCGAGCAGTACTTC	CAGSPTGSEQYF
TRBV5-5	TRBD1	TRBJ1-6	.	TGTGCCAGCAGCTTGCCAGGGGGGTATTCACCCCTCCACTTT	CASSLPGGYSPLHF
TRBV4-3	.	TRBJ1-5	.	TGCGCCAGCAGCCAAGATTCAGTGGAGGGTCAGCCCCAGCATTTT	CASSQDSVEGQPQHF
TRBV29-1	.	TRBJ1-1	.	TGCAGCGCTGTGAGCACCCGGGACTCCTTGGGTACTGAAGCTTTCTTT	CSAVSTRDSLGTEAFF
TRBV6-2/TRBV6-3	.	TRBJ1-5	.	TGTGCCAGCAGTTCCCCTTGGGCACAGGGCCCGTATCAGCCCCAGCATTTT	CASSSPWAQGPYQPQHF
TRBV5-4	TRBD2	TRBJ2-1	.	TGTGCCAGCAGCCCCCTAGCGGGGGGTGGGAGTGAGCAGTTCTTC	CASSPLAGGGSEQFF
TRBV6-1	.	TRBJ2-7	.	TGTGCCAGCAGCCTCTTTAGCGAGCAGTACTTC	CASSLFSEQYF
TRBV5-4	TRBD1	TRBJ1-1	.	TGTGCCAGCAGCTCGGACAGGGGGCAGATGGACACTGAAGCTTTCTTT	CASSSDRGQMDTEAFF
TRBV5-4	.	TRBJ2-7	few	TGTGCCAGCAGCTCGGGAACGCAGCTACACGAGCAGTACTTC	CASSSGTQLHEQYF
TRBV29-1	.	TRBJ2-1	.	TGCAGCGTTGCCCCCCCAGGCGTTTCGAGCTCCTACAATGAGCAGTTCTTC	CSVAPPGVSSSYNEQFF
TRBV6-1	.	TRBJ2-5	.	TGTGCCAGCAGTGAAGTGGGCAGCCGAGAGACCCAGTACTTC	CASSEVGSRETQYF
TRBV28	TRBD1	TRBJ1-2	few	TGTGCCAGCGGGGGGATTCTCCCGGGACAGGGAGTGCGGGGCTACACCTTC	CASGGILPGQGVRGYTF
TRBV4-2	TRBD2	TRBJ2-3	.	TGTGCCAGCAGCCAAGATCCGAGAGGAGCGGGGGGCACAGATACGCAGTATTTT	CASSQDPRGAGGTDTQYF
TRBV7-9	TRBD1	TRBJ1-3	.	TGTGCCAGCAGCTATGGGACAGATGGAAACACCATATATTTT	CASSYGTDGNTIYF
TRBV19	TRBD1	TRBJ1-5	medium-sized	TGTGCCAGTGAGGGCGGACAGGGAGGCTATCAGCCCCAGCATTTT	CASEGGQGGYQPQHF
TRBV14	.	TRBJ1-1	.	TGTGCCAGCAGCCAAGAGCAATCCAGGGGAGCTGAAGCTTTCTTT	CASSQEQSRGAEAFF
TRBV7-9	.	TRBJ1-4	.	TGTGCCAGCAGCTTAAGGAGAACCGAAAAACTGTTTTTT	CASSLRRTEKLFF
TRBV19	TRBD1	TRBJ2-1	once	TGTGCCAGTAGTAAAAGGACAGGGGACAATGAGCAGTTCTTC	CASSKRTGDNEQFF
TRBV4-3	.	TRBJ1-4	.	TGCGCCAGCAGCCGAGAGGGAATCAGGGCCAGGGAAAAACTGTTTTTT	CASSREGIRAREKLFF
TRBV9	.	TRBJ1-1	.	TGTGCCAGCAGCCCGATGGTGGTTGGCGCTTTCTTT	CASSPMVVGAFF
TRBV18	.	TRBJ1-5	.	TGTGCCAGCTCACAGGACAGAAACAATCAGCCCCAGCATTTT	CASSQDRNNQPQHF
TRBV29-1	TRBD1	TRBJ2-7	.	TGCAGCGTCTCCGGGACAGGGGGCCCTATCGACGAGCAGTACTTC	CSVSGTGGPIDEQYF
TRBV7-7	TRBD1	TRBJ2-2	.	TGTGCCAGCAGTCCGACAGGGGGAATAAACACCGGGGAGCTGTTTTTT	CASSPTGGINTGELFF
TRBV27	.	TRBJ2-1	.	TGTGCCAGCAGTCAACAGGGACCTCTCGATGAGCAGTTCTTC	CASSQQGPLDEQFF
TRBV5-4	.	TRBJ2-7	.	TGTGCCAGCAACCGGGACGAGCAGTACTTC	CASNRDEQYF
TRBV6-2/TRBV6-3	TRBD1	TRBJ1-1	.	TGTGCCAGCAGTACCTGGGACAGGTGGAACACTGAAGCTTTCTTT	CASSTWDRWNTEAFF
TRBV10-2	.	TRBJ1-3	.	TGCGCCAGCAGTGTCAAGGGGCAGAGCTCTGGAAACACCATATATTTT	CASSVKGQSSGNTIYF
TRBV18	.	TRBJ2-5	.	TGTGCCAGCTCACCTCAAGTGGCGACAGGCCAAGAGACCCAGTACTTC	CASSPQVATGQETQYF
TRBV30	TRBD2	TRBJ2-6	.	TGTGCCTGGAGGCGGGGGGCCGGGGCCAACGTCCTGACTTTC	CAWRRGAGANVLTF
TRBV30	.	TRBJ1-1	.	TGTGCCTGGAGTGTACAAAGAGCAGGTGAAGCTTTCTTT	CAWSVQRAGEAFF